Listed here are 13 T cell receptor beta chains from one sample, sequenced in a study of CD8 T cells in Susac syndrome. Reverse transcription of about 0.5 to 1 ug RNA used random hexamers. TCRdb re-called the immunoSEQ multiplex PCR reads with MiXCR, one entry per CDR3 protein. The sample consists of 150,000 to 200,000 distinct CDR3 sequences, about 91% of them appearing once. Sequencing input: CD4+ T cells from PBMCs. The receptors here all came from a human donor with Susac syndrome.

The chain employs TRBV5-1 and TRBJ2-3, with TRBD2 matching over 9 bases. The CDR3 runs to 15 residues. The V and J ends lost 0 bases and 5 bases, in that order; junction bases with no gene match: 4. Germline V gene data show CDR1 as SGHRS and CDR2 as YFSETQ. The CDR3 is CASSLDQREVDTQYF. The CDR3 DNA reads TGCGCCAGCAGCTTGGACCAGCGGGAGGTAGATACGCAGTATTTT.

The rearrangement uses TRBV3-1 and TRBJ1-1; possibly TRBD1 for D (6 bases). The CDR3 contains 15 residues. V gave up 6 bases and J gave up 5 bases, with 19 bases separating them. Germline CDR1 is LGHDT and CDR2 is YNNKEL (reference sequence). The CDR3 DNA reads as TGTGCCAGCAGTCCGACCCCGGACAGAGGGACTGAAGCTTTCTTT. Its protein product is CASSPTPDRGTEAFF.

The V call is TRBV5-1, the J call TRBJ1-2, with D possibly TRBD1 on 6 matching bases. V lost 4 bases to trimming and J lost 12 bases, with 22 bases between them. Looked up from germline, CDR1 is SGHRS and CDR2 is YFSETQ. CDR3 length: 14 amino acids. Written as DNA, the CDR3 is TGCGCCAGCAGCCGTGAGGGGGTTTTAGACGGCCACACCTTC. Protein sequence: CASSREGVLDGHTF.

The chain recombines TRBV7-3 with TRBJ2-3; 8 positions agree with TRBD2. This CDR3 comprises 16 residues. J gave up 0 bases and V 5 bases, and 7 bases lay outside the gene matches. Germline loops: CDR1 SGHTA, CDR2 FQGTGA. The CDR3 region is CASSVSGGASTDTQYF. The CDR3 bases are TGTGCCAGCAGCGTAAGCGGGGGAGCTAGCACAGATACGCAGTATTTT.

This sequence joins TRBV30 and TRBJ2-5, with D perhaps TRBD2 (5 bases). Germline CDR1 and CDR2: GTSNPN and SVGIG (reference sequence). The length of the CDR3 is 13 residues. V was clipped by 4 bases and J by 4 bases, with 13 bases between them. The CDR3 region is CAWNTGKGETQYF. As DNA, the CDR3 is TGTGCCTGGAATACGGGGAAAGGAGAGACCCAGTACTTC. Filled out from reference TRBV30 and TRBJ2-5, the complete variable domain reads SQTIHQWPATLVQPVGSPLSLECTVEGTSNPNLYWYRQAAGRGLQLLFYSVGIGQISSEVPQNLSASRPQDRQFILSSKKLLLSDSGFYLCAWNTGKGETQYFGPGTRLLVL.

The chain combines TRBV7-9 with TRBJ2-1, with 13 bases lining up with TRBD2. CDR3 length: 18 amino acids. In germline, CDR1 is SEHNR, CDR2 FQNEAQ (reference sequence). J gave up 9 bases and V 2 bases, and 13 bases lay outside the gene matches. The DNA of the CDR3 is TGTGCCAGCAGCTTACACGGGACTAGCGGGATTCCCCAGGGTGAGCAGTTCTTC. It yields the protein CASSLHGTSGIPQGEQFF.

The chain is built from TRBV6-1 and TRBJ2-3; 13 positions match TRBD2. The CDR3 sequence is 17 residues long. Germline CDR1 reads MNHNS; CDR2 reads SASEGT. Trimming removed 6 bases from V and 1 base from J; junction bases left unmatched: 7. CDR3 bases: TGTGCCAGCAGAATGAGGACTAGCGGGAGCGGCACAGATACGCAGTATTTT. Amino acids: CASRMRTSGSGTDTQYF.

This clonotype has a single count. The chain has TRBV18 and TRBJ1-6; maybe TRBD1 (6 bases). The CDR3 is 14 residues long. The V end lost 2 bases, the J end lost 7 bases, and 9 bases lay between the germline ends. Per the germline V gene, CDR1 is KGHSH and CDR2 is LQKENI. The CDR3, as DNA: TGTGCCAGCTCACCAGGGGGCGAGAATTCACCCCTCCACTTT. Residues: CASSPGGENSPLHF.

The rearrangement uses TRBV7-9 and TRBJ2-7; 9 bases line up with TRBD1. CDR1 is SEHNR, CDR2 FQNEAQ, per germline (reference sequence). Trimming took 3 bases from V and 3 from J; bases not matched to a gene: 3. The CDR3 length is 14 residues. The chain's CDR3 is CASSLGQGDYEQYF. As DNA, the CDR3 is TGTGCCAGCAGCTTGGGACAGGGAGACTACGAGCAGTACTTC. Supplemented by reference TRBV7-9 and TRBJ2-7, the full variable domain reads DTGVSQNPRHKITKRGQNVTFRCDPISEHNRLYWYRQTLGQGPEFLTYFQNEAQLEKSRLLSDRFSAERPKGSFSTLEIQRTEQGDSAMYLCASSLGQGDYEQYFGPGTRLTVT.

The chain employs TRBV5-1 and TRBJ2-4; D gene ambiguous. Trimming removed 0 bases at V and 1 base at J, with 8 bases between. Germline V gives CDR1 SGHRS, CDR2 YFSETQ. This CDR3 is 15 amino acids long. This chain's CDR3 is CASSLGPTAKNIQYF. CDR3 coding DNA: TGCGCCAGCAGCTTGGGCCCGACCGCCAAAAACATTCAGTACTTC.

The rearrangement links TRBV5-1 to TRBJ1-6; 9 bases line up with TRBD1. The length of the CDR3 is 15 residues. V lost 4 bases and J lost 7; bases outside the gene matches: 6. Germline CDR1 reads SGHRS; CDR2 reads YFSETQ. As DNA, the CDR3 is TGCGCCAGCAGCGGAGGGACAGGGATCAATTCACCCCTCCACTTT. Protein sequence: CASSGGTGINSPLHF.

The chain uses TRBV7-9 and TRBJ2-7, with 7 bases lining up with TRBD1. CDR1 and CDR2 (germline): SEHNR, FQNEAQ (reference sequence). The CDR3 is 14 residues long. V dropped 4 bases and J dropped 1; count of bases not matched to a gene: 4. This CDR3 is CASSYPGQSYEQYF. The CDR3 region has the DNA TGTGCCAGCAGCTACCCGGGACAGTCCTACGAGCAGTACTTC.

The rearrangement links TRBV20-1 to TRBJ2-2, with TRBD1 matching over 10 bases. The germline V gene encodes CDR1 DFQATT and CDR2 SNEGSKA (reference sequence). J was trimmed by 6 bases and V by 4 bases; bases with no gene match: 14. The CDR3 is 17 amino acids. DNA for the CDR3: TGCAGTGCTATTAATCCGGGACAGGGGCCACCGGCCGGGGAGCTGTTTTTT. Protein: CSAINPGQGPPAGELFF.